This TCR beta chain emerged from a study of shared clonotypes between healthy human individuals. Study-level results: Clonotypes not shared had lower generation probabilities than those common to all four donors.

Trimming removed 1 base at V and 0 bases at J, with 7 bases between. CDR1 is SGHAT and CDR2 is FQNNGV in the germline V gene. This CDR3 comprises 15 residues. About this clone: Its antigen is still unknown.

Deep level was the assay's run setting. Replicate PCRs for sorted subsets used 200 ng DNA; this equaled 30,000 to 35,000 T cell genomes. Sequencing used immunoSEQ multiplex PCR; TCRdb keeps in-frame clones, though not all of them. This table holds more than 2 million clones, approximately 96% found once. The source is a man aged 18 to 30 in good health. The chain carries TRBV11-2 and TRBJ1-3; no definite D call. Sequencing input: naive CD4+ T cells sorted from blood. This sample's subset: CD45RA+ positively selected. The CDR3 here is CASSLGEPSGNTIYF. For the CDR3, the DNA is TGTGCCAGCAGCTTAGGGGAGCCCTCTGGAAACACCATATATTTT. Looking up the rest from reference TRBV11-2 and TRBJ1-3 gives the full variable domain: EAGVAQSPRYKIIEKRQSVAFWCNPISGHATLYWYQQILGQGPKLLIQFQNNGVVDDSQLPKDRFSAERLKGVDSTLKIQPAKLEDSAVYLCASSLGEPSGNTIYFGEGSWLTVV.